The 25 T cell receptor beta chains presented below share a single source sample, sequenced in a study of blood T cell repertoires in COVID-19. The repertoire was sequenced with immunoSEQ multiplex PCR; TCRdb's copy has only in-frame clones and lacks some. The sample records about 36,000 clones, approximately 75% being singletons. The specimen was peripheral blood. The receptors were gathered from a human donor in a cohort sampled during active or convalescent COVID-19. The donor label of this sample is uncertain.

This chain uses TRBV7-3 with TRBJ2-7; no reliable D call. This CDR3 contains 14 residues. Trimming removed 7 bases at V and 0 bases at J, with 13 bases between. Per germline, CDR1 SGHTA and CDR2 FQGTGA. CDR3 nucleotide sequence: TGTGCCAGCACCCCCGGAGACGGCTCCTACGAGCAGTACTTC. This sequence encodes CASTPGDGSYEQYF.

V is TRBV19 and J is TRBJ2-1, with no clear D. Per the germline V gene, CDR1 is LNHDA and CDR2 is SQIVND (reference sequence). The CDR3 covers 15 residues. Trimming took 6 bases from V and 4 from J, leaving 16 bases between them. CDR3 bases: TGTGCCAGTAGGCACTACCACTCGGAATACAATGAGCAGTTCTTC. As protein: CASRHYHSEYNEQFF.

The chain uses TRBV6-4 and TRBJ2-1; 7 bases fit TRBD2. The V segment lost 4 bases and the J segment 6 bases; nucleotides outside the gene matches: 9. CDR1 and CDR2 from the germline V gene are MRHNA and SNTAGT. The CDR3 loop spans 15 amino acids. The CDR3: CASSAISGQGNEQFF. The CDR3 DNA sequence: TGTGCCAGCAGTGCAATTAGCGGGCAGGGCAATGAGCAGTTCTTC.

The sample holds a few counts of this clone. This chain connects TRBV7-8 to TRBJ1-4; tentative D call: TRBD1 (6 bases). The CDR3 has 15 amino acids. V was pared by 4 bases and J by 4 bases, with 13 bases between. Germline V gene sequence: CDR1 SGHVS, CDR2 FQNEAQ. In nucleotides, the CDR3 is TGTGCCAGCAGCTCCTACAGGGTTGGTAATGAAAAACTGTTTTTT. Protein product: CASSSYRVGNEKLFF.

The chain couples TRBV7-9 to TRBJ2-1; TRBD1 matches at 10 bases. This CDR3 has 14 residues. Looked up from germline, CDR1 is SEHNR and CDR2 is FQNEAQ (reference sequence). The junction had 5 bases not matched to a gene; V was cut back by 6 bases and J by 6 bases. The CDR3 spells CASRSDRGGNEQFF. The CDR3 DNA sequence: TGTGCCAGCAGATCGGACAGGGGGGGCAATGAGCAGTTCTTC.

The chain is built from TRBV3-1 (or the pseudogene TRBV3-2) and TRBJ2-7; 7 nucleotides line up with TRBD2. Germline V gene data show CDR1 as LGHDT and CDR2 as YNNKEL (reference sequence). The CDR3 runs to 15 residues. V was pared by 2 bases and J by 3 bases, with 7 bases of the junction left unmatched. The CDR3 nucleotides read TGTGCCAGCAGCCAACAAGGCGGGAGCTACTACGAGCAGTACTTC. It yields the protein CASSQQGGSYYEQYF.

V gene TRBV11-2 combines with J gene TRBJ2-2; perhaps TRBD2 as D (6 bases). The CDR3 length is 13 residues. Trimming pared 4 bases from V and 5 bases from J, leaving 8 bases between. In germline, CDR1 is SGHAT, CDR2 FQNNGV. Here the CDR3 reads CASSSTRTGELFF. CDR3 coding DNA: TGTGCCAGCAGCTCGACTAGGACCGGGGAGCTGTTTTTT.

The J gene is TRBJ1-6, the V gene TRBV19; tentative D call: TRBD1 (5 bases). V lost 7 bases and J 4 bases, leaving 14 bases between the germline ends. The CDR3 contains 15 residues. Germline CDR1 is LNHDA and CDR2 is SQIVND (reference sequence). CDR3 residues: CASTEDTQYNSPLHF. The CDR3 DNA sequence: TGTGCCAGTACCGAGGACACCCAATATAATTCACCCCTCCACTTT.

This clone is a singleton in its sample. The chain has TRBV15 and TRBJ2-7, with D possibly TRBD2 on 6 matching bases. V shed 2 bases and J shed 2 bases, with 10 bases lying between them. Germline assignment: CDR1 LNHNV and CDR2 YYDKDF (reference sequence). The CDR3 sequence is 14 residues long. CDR3 residues: CATSRLGSTYEQYF. The CDR3 DNA follows: TGTGCCACCAGCAGACTCGGGAGCACCTACGAGCAGTACTTC.

J is TRBJ2-2 and V is TRBV4-3; 7 bases align to TRBD2. The CDR3 runs to 17 residues. The V and J ends lost 0 bases and 7 bases, in that order; junction bases with no gene match: 11. Germline loops: CDR1 LGHNA, CDR2 YSLEER. CDR3: CASSQDVGRAMDGELFF. CDR3 nucleotides: TGCGCCAGCAGCCAAGACGTAGGGAGGGCCATGGACGGGGAGCTGTTTTTT.

The V gene is TRBV10-3, the J gene TRBJ2-3; a weak D match, TRBD2 (5 bases). With 4 bases removed from V and 5 bases from J, the gap between germline ends came to 10 bases. Germline V gives CDR1 ENHRY, CDR2 SYGVKD. CDR3 length: 13 residues. The CDR3, as DNA: TGTGCCATCAGTGGCCCGGGGTTAGATACGCAGTATTTT. Translation gives CAISGPGLDTQYF.

The chain carries TRBV19 and TRBJ2-7; possibly TRBD1 for D (6 bases). This CDR3 has 13 residues. V was trimmed by 4 bases and J by 2 bases, leaving 9 bases between them. Germline CDR1 LNHDA, CDR2 SQIVND (reference sequence). The CDR3 nucleotides read TGTGCCAGTAGTAGACCAGGGGCCTACGAGCAGTACTTC. Amino acid sequence: CASSRPGAYEQYF.

Only one count was recorded for this clone. V is TRBV5-4 and J is TRBJ1-2; tentative D call: TRBD1 (5 bases). CDR1 and CDR2 from the germline V gene are SGHNT and YYREEE (reference sequence). The CDR3 sequence is 14 residues long. Trimming took 0 bases from V and 3 from J, leaving 9 bases between them. CDR3 protein: CASSLDQGDYGYTF. CDR3 DNA sequence: TGTGCCAGCAGCTTGGATCAAGGGGACTATGGCTACACCTTC.

This chain uses TRBV12-3 or TRBV12-4 with TRBJ1-6; D gene uncertain. The CDR3 has 13 residues. With 5 bases removed from V and 6 bases from J, the gap between germline ends came to 8 bases. The CDR3 coding sequence is TGTGCCAGCAGTCCTGGGCGTAATTCACCCCTCCACTTT. Its translation is CASSPGRNSPLHF.

This clone was recorded only once. The chain employs TRBV30 and TRBJ2-2, with 8 bases matching TRBD2. The germline CDR1 and CDR2 sequences are GTSNPN and SVGIG (reference sequence). V gave up 4 bases and J gave up 1 base; unmatched junction bases: 5. The CDR3 is 15 residues long. CDR3: CAWNRLAMNTGELFF. The CDR3 DNA reads as TGTGCCTGGAACAGACTAGCGATGAACACCGGGGAGCTGTTTTTT.

V is TRBV9 and J is TRBJ2-7; D is uncertain. This CDR3 spans 12 amino acids. Germline CDR1 SGDLS, CDR2 YYNGEE. Trimming shortened V by 0 bases and J by 13 bases, and 14 bases separated the two germline ends. CDR3 DNA: TGTGCCAGCAGCGTAGTGTTGACATCTGTTTACTTC. It is translated as CASSVVLTSVYF. The variable domain in full, with the rest retrieved from reference TRBV9 and TRBJ2-7, is DSGVTQTPKHLITATGQRVTLRCSPRSGDLSVYWYQQSLDQGLQFLIQYYNGEERAKGNILERFSAQQFPDLHSELNLSSLELGDSALYFCASSVVLTSVYFGPGTRLTVT.

This chain uses TRBV5-4 with TRBJ2-1, with TRBD2 as a possible D gene (6 bases). V dropped 0 bases and J dropped 5 bases, with 9 bases sitting between them. Germline V gene lookup returns CDR1 SGHNT and CDR2 YYREEE (reference sequence). This CDR3 has 14 residues. CDR3 in amino acids: CASSLAGGHNEQFF. CDR3 in DNA: TGTGCCAGCAGCTTGGCCGGGGGTCACAATGAGCAGTTCTTC.

The chain links TRBV10-1 to TRBJ1-3; tentatively, D is TRBD1 (5 bases). Germline assignment: CDR1 WNHNN and CDR2 SYGVQD (reference sequence). V lost 7 bases to trimming and J lost 0 bases, with 13 bases between them. The CDR3 runs 15 residues. The CDR3: CASIEQDSSGNTIYF. The CDR3 region has the DNA TGCGCCAGCATCGAGCAAGACAGCTCTGGAAACACCATATATTTT.

This rearrangement joins TRBV27 to TRBJ1-1; D not resolved. The germline CDR1 and CDR2 sequences are MNHEY and SMNVEV (reference sequence). The ends were cut back, 3 bases at V and 7 bases at J, with 6 bases in the middle. The CDR3 contains 11 residues. The DNA of the CDR3 is TGTGCCAGCAGTTTTCGTAGTGAAGCTTTCTTT. As protein: CASSFRSEAFF.

The V gene is TRBV27, the J gene TRBJ1-3; tentatively, D is TRBD1 (5 bases). Germline V lookup: CDR1 MNHEY, CDR2 SMNVEV (reference sequence). V was trimmed by 2 bases and J by 3 bases, leaving 5 bases between them. The CDR3 is 13 residues long. The CDR3 reads CASSLQGGNTIYF. CDR3 nucleotides: TGTGCCAGCAGTTTACAGGGTGGAAACACCATATATTTT.

DNA for the CDR3: TGTGCCAGCTACGGGGAGCTGTTTTTT. It is translated as CASYGELFF. J is TRBJ2-2 and V is TRBV21-1; the DNA was not compared with TRBD2, the D call given in the table. TRBV21-1 is noted as a pseudogene. The CDR3 totals 9 residues.

This clone is termed medium-sized (0.01 to 0.1%). This chain's CDR3 is CASSLGSRVLADNTIYF. In DNA form, the CDR3 reads TGTGCCAGCAGCTTAGGTAGCAGGGTACTTGCCGACAACACCATATATTTT. The genes are TRBV11-2 and TRBJ1-3; perhaps TRBD1 as D (5 bases). The CDR3 extends over 17 amino acids. Germline V lookup: CDR1 SGHAT, CDR2 FQNNGV. V shed 1 base and J shed 7 bases, with 20 bases lying between them.

The V gene is TRBV14, the J gene TRBJ2-1; 9 nucleotides align to TRBD2. Germline V CDR1 and CDR2: SGHDN, FVKESK. The CDR3 is made up of 16 amino acids. Trimming took 0 bases from V and 5 from J; bases not matched to a gene: 5. The CDR3 sequence is CASSQDPAGGNNEQFF. The CDR3 DNA is TGTGCCAGCAGCCAAGATCCAGCGGGAGGCAACAATGAGCAGTTCTTC. The whole variable domain, remainder taken from reference TRBV14 and TRBJ2-1, is EAGVTQFPSHSVIEKGQTVTLRCDPISGHDNLYWYRRVMGKEIKFLLHFVKESKQDESGMPNNRFLAERTGGTYSTLKVQPAELEDSGVYFCASSQDPAGGNNEQFFGPGTRLTVL.

The chain uses TRBV5-1 and TRBJ2-3; 10 bases align to TRBD1. Germline V gene data show CDR1 as SGHRS and CDR2 as YFSETQ. The CDR3 contains 16 residues. The V segment lost 0 bases and the J segment 2 bases; nucleotides outside the gene matches: 3. This chain's CDR3 is CASSLEGTGATDTQYF. As DNA, the CDR3 is TGCGCCAGCAGCTTGGAAGGGACAGGGGCCACAGATACGCAGTATTTT.

This clone was observed a handful of times. The CDR3 coding sequence is TGCGCCAGCAGCCAGGGAGTGAACACTGAAGCTTTCTTT. Translated: CASSQGVNTEAFF. V is TRBV4-3 and J is TRBJ1-1; no reliable D call. The CDR3 length is 13 residues. The germline V gene encodes CDR1 LGHNA and CDR2 YSLEER. With 3 bases removed from V and 0 bases from J, the gap between germline ends came to 5 bases.